This is a list of T cell receptor beta chains from one sample in a study of T cell changes during pregnancy in multiple sclerosis. This table comes from immunoSEQ multiplex PCR, and its TCRdb copy is limited to in-frame clones, with some not included. The table records 20,000 to 25,000 clones, 85% to 95% of them present only once. Sequences were derived from CD4+ T cells from peripheral blood mononuclear cells, sampled in the third trimester of pregnancy. These receptors were collected from a female donor with multiple sclerosis, enrolled in a pregnancy study. Each CDR3 is given with its conserved first and last residue. The D gene is left open where the match is weak. Rows give clone size only sometimes, using once, few, many, or a class for an expanded clone.

J	V	D	size	length	CDR3
TRBJ2-3	TRBV9	.	.	16	CASSVGLMFSTDTQYF
TRBJ1-5	TRBV5-1	TRBD1	.	17	CASSLGPQGDSNQPQHF
TRBJ1-2	TRBV7-2	.	.	15	CASSSGAPFPYGYTF
TRBJ1-2	TRBV2	.	.	13	CASMVRLNYGYTF
TRBJ2-3	TRBV2	.	once	14	CASSWLSLTDTQYF
TRBJ2-5	TRBV10-1	.	.	13	CASSPDIEETQYF
TRBJ2-7	TRBV4-1	.	.	15	CASSHGPRRNYEQYF
TRBJ2-5	TRBV5-1	TRBD1	once	15	CASRPLTGWGETQYF
TRBJ2-2	TRBV7-9	TRBD1	.	15	CASSTFTGETGELFF
TRBJ1-2	TRBV19	.	.	13	CASSIPASYGYTF
TRBJ2-5	TRBV5-1	TRBD2	.	15	CASSFQAGGLETQYF
TRBJ2-7	TRBV11-2	.	.	16	CASSLGRPLTGYEQYF
TRBJ2-1	TRBV9	.	.	15	CASSVEFSSENEQFF
TRBJ2-3	TRBV5-6	.	.	16	CASSLARAWYTDTQYF
TRBJ1-2	TRBV2	.	.	13	CASSERRSYGYTF
TRBJ1-1	TRBV5-1	.	once	13	CASSLQGYTEAFF
TRBJ2-7	TRBV6-5	TRBD1	.	13	CASSVDRVYEQYF
TRBJ2-7	TRBV10-1	TRBD2	once	15	CASTAGTRETYEQYF
TRBJ1-1	TRBV29-1	.	.	15	CSAAGGWAMNTEAFF
TRBJ2-3	TRBV7-9	TRBD1	.	15	CASSLRDRSTDTQYF